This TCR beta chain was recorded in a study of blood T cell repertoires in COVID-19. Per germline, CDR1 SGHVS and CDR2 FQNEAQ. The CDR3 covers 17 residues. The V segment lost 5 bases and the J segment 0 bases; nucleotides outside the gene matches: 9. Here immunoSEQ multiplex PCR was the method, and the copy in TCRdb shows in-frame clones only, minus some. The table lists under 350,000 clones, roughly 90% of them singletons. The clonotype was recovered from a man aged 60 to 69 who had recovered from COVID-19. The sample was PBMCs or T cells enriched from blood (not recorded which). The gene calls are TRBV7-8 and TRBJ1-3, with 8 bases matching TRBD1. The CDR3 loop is CASSQEPQGASGNTIYF. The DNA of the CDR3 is TGTGCCAGCAGCCAAGAACCCCAGGGGGCCTCTGGAAACACCATATATTTT. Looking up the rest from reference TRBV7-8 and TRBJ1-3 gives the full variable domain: GAGVSQSPRYKVAKRGQDVALRCDPISGHVSLFWYQQALGQGPEFLTYFQNEAQLDKSGLPSDRFFAERPEGSVSTLKIQRTQQEDSAVYLCASSQEPQGASGNTIYFGEGSWLTVV.